This paragraph covers one T cell receptor (beta chain) sequence. Antigen unknown. In the CD4+ fraction, cells were divided into CD45RA+ naive and CD45RA-negative memory subsets. This entry comes from a study of shared clonotypes between healthy human individuals. Turning to the study itself: Three men and a couple of women, aged 18 to 49, were donors.

The CDR3 length is 15 residues. Germline V gene lookup returns CDR1 MNHEY and CDR2 SMNVEV (reference sequence). Trimming cost V 2 bases and J 1 base; bases outside gene matches: 1. Study outcomes and limitations: The authors sampled blood alone, and tissue repertoires likely differ.

Deep was the level used in running the assay. Sequenced by immunoSEQ multiplex PCR; TCRdb stores in-frame clones only, minus some. The sample yields roughly 220,000 clones, 65% seen once. The gene calls are TRBV27 and TRBJ2-2; 7 nucleotides line up with TRBD1. The origin of this receptor is a young man in good health. Material for sequencing was memory CD4+ T cells sorted from blood. Subset here: CD45RA-negative fraction. For the CDR3, the DNA is TGTGCCAGCAGTTTAAACAGGGGGAACACCGGGGAGCTGTTTTTT. Its protein product is CASSLNRGNTGELFF.